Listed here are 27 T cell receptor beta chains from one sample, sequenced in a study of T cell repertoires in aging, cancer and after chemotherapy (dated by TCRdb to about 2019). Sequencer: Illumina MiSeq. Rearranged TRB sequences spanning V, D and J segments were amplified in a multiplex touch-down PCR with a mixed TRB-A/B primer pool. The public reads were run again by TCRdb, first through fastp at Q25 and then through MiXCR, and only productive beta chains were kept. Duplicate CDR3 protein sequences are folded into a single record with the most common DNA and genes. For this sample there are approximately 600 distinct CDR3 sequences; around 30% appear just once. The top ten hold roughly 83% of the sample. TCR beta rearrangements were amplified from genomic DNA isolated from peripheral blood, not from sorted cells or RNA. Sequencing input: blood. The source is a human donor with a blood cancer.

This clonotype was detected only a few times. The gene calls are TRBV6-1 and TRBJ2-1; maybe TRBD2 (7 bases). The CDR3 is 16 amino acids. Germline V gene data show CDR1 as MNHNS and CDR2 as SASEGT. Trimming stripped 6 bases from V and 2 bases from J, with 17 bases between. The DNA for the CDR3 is TGTGCCAGCAGGGCCGTGGGGGGGCTTCCCTACAATGAGCAGTTCTTC. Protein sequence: CASRAVGGLPYNEQFF.

This CDR3 reads CASSLPSVGTGELFF. The CDR3 DNA reads TGTGCCAGCAGCCTCCCTAGCGTAGGCACCGGGGAGCTGTTTTTT. V usage is TRBV14 and J usage is TRBJ2-2; D perhaps matches TRBD2 (6 bases). Trimming removed 4 bases at V and 4 bases at J, with 13 bases between. The CDR3 is 15 residues long. Germline CDR1 and CDR2: SGHDN and FVKESK.

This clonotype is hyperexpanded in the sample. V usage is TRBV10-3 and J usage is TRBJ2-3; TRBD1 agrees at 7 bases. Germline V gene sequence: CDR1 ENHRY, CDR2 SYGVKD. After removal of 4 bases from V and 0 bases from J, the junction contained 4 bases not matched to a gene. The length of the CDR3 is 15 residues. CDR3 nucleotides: TGTGCCATCAGTGCCGGGACAGCTAGCACAGATACGCAGTATTTT. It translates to CAISAGTASTDTQYF.

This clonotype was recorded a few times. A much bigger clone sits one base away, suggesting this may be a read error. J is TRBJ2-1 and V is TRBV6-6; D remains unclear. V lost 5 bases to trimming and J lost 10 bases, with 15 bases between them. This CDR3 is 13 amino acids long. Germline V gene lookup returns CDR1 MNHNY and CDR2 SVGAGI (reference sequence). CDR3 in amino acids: CASSQDLVGEQFF. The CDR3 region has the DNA TGTGCCAGCAGTCAGGATCTGGTCGGGGAGCAGTTCTTC.

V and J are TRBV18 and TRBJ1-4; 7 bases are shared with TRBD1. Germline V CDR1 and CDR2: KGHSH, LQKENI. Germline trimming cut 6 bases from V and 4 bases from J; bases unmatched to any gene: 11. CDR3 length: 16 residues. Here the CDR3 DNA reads TGTGCCAGCTCCCCTTCACCGGGACAGTATAATGAAAAACTGTTTTTT. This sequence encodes CASSPSPGQYNEKLFF.

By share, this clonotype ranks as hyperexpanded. The CDR3 DNA is TGTGCCAGCAGTTACTCGGGTAGCGACGAGCAGTTCTTC. It yields the protein CASSYSGSDEQFF. The chain is built from TRBV6-5 and TRBJ2-1, with a weak D call TRBD2 (5 bases). The CDR3 consists of 13 residues. V was cut by 0 bases and J by 10 bases, with 10 bases left in between. Germline V gene sequence: CDR1 MNHEY, CDR2 SVGAGI.

The CDR3 is CASSTGGVLGLAAAYNEQFF. CDR3 nucleotides: TGTGCCAGTAGTACCGGCGGAGTCCTGGGACTAGCGGCCGCCTACAATGAGCAGTTCTTC. The rearrangement joins TRBV19 to TRBJ2-1, with TRBD2 matching 11 bases. CDR3 size: 20 residues. J lost 2 bases, V lost 4 bases, and 16 bases had no gene match. Germline lookup yields CDR1 LNHDA and CDR2 SQIVND (reference sequence).

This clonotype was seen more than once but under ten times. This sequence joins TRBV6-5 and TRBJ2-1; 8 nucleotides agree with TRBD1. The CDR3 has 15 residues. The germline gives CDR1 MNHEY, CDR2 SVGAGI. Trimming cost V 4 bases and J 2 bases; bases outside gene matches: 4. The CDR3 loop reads CASSSDRGPYNEQFF. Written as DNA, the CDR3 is TGTGCCAGCAGTTCAGACAGGGGCCCCTACAATGAGCAGTTCTTC.

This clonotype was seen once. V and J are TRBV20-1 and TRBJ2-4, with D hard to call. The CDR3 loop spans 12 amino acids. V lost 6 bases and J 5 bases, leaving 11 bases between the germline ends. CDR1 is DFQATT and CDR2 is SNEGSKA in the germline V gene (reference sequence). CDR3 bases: TGCAGTGCCCCCTTAACCGAAAACATTCAGTACTTC. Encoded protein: CSAPLTENIQYF.

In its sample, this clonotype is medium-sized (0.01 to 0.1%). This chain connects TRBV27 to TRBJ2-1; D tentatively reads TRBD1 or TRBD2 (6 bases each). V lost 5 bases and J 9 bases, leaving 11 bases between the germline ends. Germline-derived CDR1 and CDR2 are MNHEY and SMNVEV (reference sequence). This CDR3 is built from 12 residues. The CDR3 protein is CASSLGGREQFF. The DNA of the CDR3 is TGTGCCAGCAGTCTGGGGGGCCGTGAGCAGTTCTTC.

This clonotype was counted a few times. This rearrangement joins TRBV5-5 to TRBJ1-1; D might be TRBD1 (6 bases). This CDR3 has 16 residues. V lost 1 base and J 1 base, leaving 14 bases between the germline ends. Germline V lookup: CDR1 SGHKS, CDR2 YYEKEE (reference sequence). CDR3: CASSLRQVPKNTEAFF. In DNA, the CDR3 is TGTGCCAGCAGCTTGCGACAGGTCCCTAAGAACACTGAAGCTTTCTTT. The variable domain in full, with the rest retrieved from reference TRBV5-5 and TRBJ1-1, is DAGVTQSPTHLIKTRGQQVTLRCSPISGHKSVSWYQQVLGQGPQFIFQYYEKEERGRGNFPDRFSARQFPNYSSELNVNALLLGDSALYLCASSLRQVPKNTEAFFGQGTRLTVV.

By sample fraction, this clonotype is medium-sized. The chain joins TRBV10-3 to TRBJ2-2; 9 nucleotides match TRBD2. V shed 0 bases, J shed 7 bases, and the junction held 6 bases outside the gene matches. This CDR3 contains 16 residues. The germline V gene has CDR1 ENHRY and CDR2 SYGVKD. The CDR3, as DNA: TGTGCCATCAGTGAGTCGGGACTAGCCCCTGGCGGGGAGCTGTTTTTT. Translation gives CAISESGLAPGGELFF.

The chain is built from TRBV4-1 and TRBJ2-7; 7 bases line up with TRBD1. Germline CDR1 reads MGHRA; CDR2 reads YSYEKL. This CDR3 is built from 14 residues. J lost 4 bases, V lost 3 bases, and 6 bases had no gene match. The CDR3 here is CASSQAGTDYEQYF. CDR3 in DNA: TGCGCCAGCAGCCAGGCCGGGACAGATTACGAGCAGTACTTC.

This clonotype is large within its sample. The CDR3 sequence: CASSYSGADEQFF. The CDR3 DNA reads as TGTGCCAGCAGTTACTCAGGGGCCGATGAGCAGTTCTTC. This chain joins TRBV6-5 and TRBJ2-1; tentative D call: TRBD1 (5 bases). Germline-derived CDR1 and CDR2 are MNHEY and SVGAGI. Trimming left V 0 bases short and J 8 bases short, with 8 bases between. The CDR3 sequence is 13 residues long.

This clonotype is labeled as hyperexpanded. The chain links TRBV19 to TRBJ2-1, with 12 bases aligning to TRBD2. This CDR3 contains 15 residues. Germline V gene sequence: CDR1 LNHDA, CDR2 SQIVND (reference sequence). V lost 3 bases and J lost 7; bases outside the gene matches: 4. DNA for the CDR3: TGTGCCAGTAGTATGACTAGCGGGAGCCTGAATGAGCAGTTCTTC. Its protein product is CASSMTSGSLNEQFF.

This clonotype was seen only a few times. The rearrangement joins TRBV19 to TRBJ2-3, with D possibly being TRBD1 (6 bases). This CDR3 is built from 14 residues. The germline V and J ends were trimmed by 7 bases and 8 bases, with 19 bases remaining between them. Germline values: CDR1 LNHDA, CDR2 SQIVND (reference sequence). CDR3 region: CASTPGPAGVTQYF. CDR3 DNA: TGTGCCAGTACCCCTGGGCCCGCAGGGGTTACGCAGTATTTT. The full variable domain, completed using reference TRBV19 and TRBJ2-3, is DGGITQSPKYLFRKEGQNVTLSCEQNLNHDAMYWYRQDPGQGLRLIYYSQIVNDFQKGDIAEGYSVSREKKESFPLTVTSAQKNPTAFYLCASTPGPAGVTQYFGPGTRLTVL.

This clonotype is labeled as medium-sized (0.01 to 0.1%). In DNA, the CDR3 is TGTGCCAGTAGTATTACTAGCGGGGCCCTCAATGAGCAGTTCTTC. Translated, it gives CASSITSGALNEQFF. This chain connects TRBV19 to TRBJ2-1, with 10 bases aligning to TRBD2. The germline V gene encodes CDR1 LNHDA and CDR2 SQIVND (reference sequence). The junction had 5 bases not matched to a gene; V was cut back by 3 bases and J by 6 bases. The CDR3 extends over 15 amino acids.

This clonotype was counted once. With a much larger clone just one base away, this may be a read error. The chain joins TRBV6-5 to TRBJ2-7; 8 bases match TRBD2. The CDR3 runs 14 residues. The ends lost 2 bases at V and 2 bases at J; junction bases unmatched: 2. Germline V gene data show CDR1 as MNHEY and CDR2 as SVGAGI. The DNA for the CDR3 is TGTGCCAGCAGTTACCCGGGAGGGCCCTACGAGCAGTACTTC. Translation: CASSYPGGPYEQYF.

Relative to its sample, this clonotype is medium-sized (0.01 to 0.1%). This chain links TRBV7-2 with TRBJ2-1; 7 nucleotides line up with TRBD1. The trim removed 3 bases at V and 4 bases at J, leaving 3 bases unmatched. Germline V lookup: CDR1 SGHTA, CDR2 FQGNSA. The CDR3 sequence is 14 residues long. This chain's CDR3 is CASSFGTEYNEQFF. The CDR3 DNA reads TGTGCCAGCAGCTTCGGGACAGAATACAATGAGCAGTTCTTC.

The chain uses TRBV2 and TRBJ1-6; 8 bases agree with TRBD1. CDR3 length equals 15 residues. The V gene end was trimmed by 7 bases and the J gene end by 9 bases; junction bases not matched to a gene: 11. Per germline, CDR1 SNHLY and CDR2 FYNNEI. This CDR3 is CASISGGTDSSPLHF. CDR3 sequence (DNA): TGTGCCAGCATCTCAGGGGGCACCGACTCTTCACCCCTCCACTTT. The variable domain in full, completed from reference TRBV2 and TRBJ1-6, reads EPEVTQTPSHQVTQMGQEVILRCVPISNHLYFYWYRQILGQKVEFLVSFYNNEISEKSEIFDDQFSVERPDGSNFTLKIRSTKLEDSAMYFCASISGGTDSSPLHFGNGTRLTVT.

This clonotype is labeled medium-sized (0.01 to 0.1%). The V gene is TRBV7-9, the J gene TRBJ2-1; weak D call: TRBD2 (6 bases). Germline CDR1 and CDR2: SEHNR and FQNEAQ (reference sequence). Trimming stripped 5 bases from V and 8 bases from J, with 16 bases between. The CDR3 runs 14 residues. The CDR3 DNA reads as TGTGCCAGCAGCCTCAGGGACTTCGGCGATGAGCAGTTCTTC. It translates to CASSLRDFGDEQFF. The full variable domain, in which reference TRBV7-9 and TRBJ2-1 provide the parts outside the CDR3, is DTGVSQNPRHKITKRGQNVTFRCDPISEHNRLYWYRQTLGQGPEFLTYFQNEAQLEKSRLLSDRFSAERPKGSFSTLEIQRTEQGDSAMYLCASSLRDFGDEQFFGPGTRLTVL.

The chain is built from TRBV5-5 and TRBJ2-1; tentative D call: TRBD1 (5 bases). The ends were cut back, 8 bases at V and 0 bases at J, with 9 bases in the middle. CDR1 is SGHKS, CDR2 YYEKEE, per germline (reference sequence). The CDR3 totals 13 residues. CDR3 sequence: CARDKSSYNEQFF. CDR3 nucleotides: TGTGCCAGGGACAAAAGCTCCTACAATGAGCAGTTCTTC.

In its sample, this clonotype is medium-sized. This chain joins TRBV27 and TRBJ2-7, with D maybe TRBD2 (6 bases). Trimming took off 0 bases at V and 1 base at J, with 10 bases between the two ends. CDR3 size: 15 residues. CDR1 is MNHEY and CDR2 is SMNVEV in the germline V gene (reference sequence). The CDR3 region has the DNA TGTGCCAGCAGTTTATCGGCGGGGTTTTCCTACGAGCAGTACTTC. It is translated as CASSLSAGFSYEQYF.

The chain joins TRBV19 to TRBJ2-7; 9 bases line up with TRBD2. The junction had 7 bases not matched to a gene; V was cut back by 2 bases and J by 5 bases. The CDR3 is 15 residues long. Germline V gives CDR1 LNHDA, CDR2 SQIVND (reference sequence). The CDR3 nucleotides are TGTGCCAGTAGTATAAGTAGCGGGAGTCTAAACGAGCAGTACTTC. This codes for CASSISSGSLNEQYF. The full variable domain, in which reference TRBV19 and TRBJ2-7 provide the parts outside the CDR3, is DGGITQSPKYLFRKEGQNVTLSCEQNLNHDAMYWYRQDPGQGLRLIYYSQIVNDFQKGDIAEGYSVSREKKESFPLTVTSAQKNPTAFYLCASSISSGSLNEQYFGPGTRLTVT.

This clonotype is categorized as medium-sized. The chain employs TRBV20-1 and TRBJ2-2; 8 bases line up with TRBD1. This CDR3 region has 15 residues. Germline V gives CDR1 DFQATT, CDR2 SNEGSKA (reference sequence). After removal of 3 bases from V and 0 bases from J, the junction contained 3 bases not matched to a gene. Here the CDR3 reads CSARRQGTNTGELFF. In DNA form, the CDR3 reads TGCAGTGCTAGGAGACAGGGGACGAACACCGGGGAGCTGTTTTTT.

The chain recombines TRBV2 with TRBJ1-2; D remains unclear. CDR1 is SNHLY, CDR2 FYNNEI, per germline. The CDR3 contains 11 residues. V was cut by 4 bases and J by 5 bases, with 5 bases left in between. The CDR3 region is CASSGLYGYTF. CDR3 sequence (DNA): TGTGCCAGCAGTGGACTGTATGGCTACACCTTC.

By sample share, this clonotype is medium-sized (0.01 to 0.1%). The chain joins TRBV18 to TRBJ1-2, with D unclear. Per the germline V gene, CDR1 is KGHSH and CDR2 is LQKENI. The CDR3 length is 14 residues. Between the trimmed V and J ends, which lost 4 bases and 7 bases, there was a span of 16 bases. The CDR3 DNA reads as TGTGCCAGCTCACAAACGGACGGCCCGGCTGGCTACACCTTC. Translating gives CASSQTDGPAGYTF. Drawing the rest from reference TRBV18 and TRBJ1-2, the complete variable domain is NAGVMQNPRHLVRRRGQEARLRCSPMKGHSHVYWYRQLPEEGLKFMVYLQKENIIDESGMPKERFSAEFPKEGPSILRIQQVVRGDSAAYFCASSQTDGPAGYTFGSGTRLTVV.